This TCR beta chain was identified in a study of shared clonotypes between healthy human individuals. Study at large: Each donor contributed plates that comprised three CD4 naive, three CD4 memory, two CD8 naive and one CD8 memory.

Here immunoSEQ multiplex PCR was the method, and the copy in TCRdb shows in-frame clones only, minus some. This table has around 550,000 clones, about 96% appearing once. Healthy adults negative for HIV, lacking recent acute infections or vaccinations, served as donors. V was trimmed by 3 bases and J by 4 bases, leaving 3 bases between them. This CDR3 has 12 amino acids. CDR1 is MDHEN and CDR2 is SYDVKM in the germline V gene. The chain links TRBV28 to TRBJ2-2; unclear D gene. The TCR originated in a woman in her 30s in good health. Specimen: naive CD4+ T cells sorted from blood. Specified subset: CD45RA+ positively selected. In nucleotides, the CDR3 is TGTGCCAGCAGTTTGGGCACCGGGGAGCTGTTTTTT. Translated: CASSLGTGELFF.